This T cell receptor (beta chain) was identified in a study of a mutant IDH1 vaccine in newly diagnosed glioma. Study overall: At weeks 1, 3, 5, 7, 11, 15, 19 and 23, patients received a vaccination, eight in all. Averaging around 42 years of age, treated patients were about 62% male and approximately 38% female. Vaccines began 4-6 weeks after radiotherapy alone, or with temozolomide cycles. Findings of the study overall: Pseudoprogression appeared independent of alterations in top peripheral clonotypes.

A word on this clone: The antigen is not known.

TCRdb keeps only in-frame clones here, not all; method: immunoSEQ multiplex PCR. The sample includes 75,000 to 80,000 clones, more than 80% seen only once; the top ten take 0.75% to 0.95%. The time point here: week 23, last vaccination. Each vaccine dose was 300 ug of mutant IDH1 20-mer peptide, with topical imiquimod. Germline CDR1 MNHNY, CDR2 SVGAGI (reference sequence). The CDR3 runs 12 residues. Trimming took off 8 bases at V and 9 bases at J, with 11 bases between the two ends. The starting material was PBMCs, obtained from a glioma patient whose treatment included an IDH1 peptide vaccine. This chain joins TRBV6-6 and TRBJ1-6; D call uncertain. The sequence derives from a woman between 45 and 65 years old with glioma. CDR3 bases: TGTGCCAGCGGAGACACAACTTCACCCCTCCACTTT. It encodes CASGDTTSPLHF.